This T cell receptor beta chain was profiled in a study of blood T cell repertoires in COVID-19. About the study: The United States, Italy and Spain supplied acute and convalescent COVID-19 samples.

Participants came from some 26 US areas, aged roughly 18 to 89 years. Here immunoSEQ multiplex PCR was the method, and the copy in TCRdb shows in-frame clones only, minus some. Found here are fewer than 200,000 clones, 81% of them singletons; the top ten hold around 5.1%. Material for sequencing was PBMCs or T cells enriched from blood (not recorded which). This receptor was obtained from a woman in her forties with acute COVID-19.

For the CDR3, the DNA is TGCGCCAGCAGCTTGGATGAGCTTGAGGTTGAAGGCGGGGAGCTGTTTTTT. Translated, it gives CASSLDELEVEGGELFF. The V gene is TRBV5-1, the J gene TRBJ2-2; D unclear. V lost 0 bases and J 7 bases, leaving 19 bases between the germline ends. Germline V gene lookup returns CDR1 SGHRS and CDR2 YFSETQ. The CDR3 sequence is 17 residues long.